Sequencing of this T cell receptor (beta chain) was carried out in a study of beta chain features in type 1 diabetes. Study-wide findings and caveats: For Type 1 diabetes patients, all four CD4+ subsets carried TCRB CDR3s that were moderately but significantly shorter. Healthy donors had naive, central memory and Treg TCRB repertoires that appeared less similar than those seen among patients.

This CDR3 region has 17 residues. CDR1 and CDR2 (germline): LGHNA, YSLEER. The V end was cut by 0 bases, the J end by 7 bases, with 19 bases between. Sequenced material consisted of expressed TCRB transcripts (all of the isolated RNA was reverse transcribed). TCRdb's copy holds only in-frame clones and misses some; the assay was immunoSEQ multiplex PCR. The sample includes some 240,000 clones, 15% to 20% of them seen just once. Worth noting for this clone: As yet, its antigen is unknown.

Sequencing was carried out using naive CD4+ T cells from blood. The V call is TRBV4-3, the J call TRBJ2-1; TRBD2 might be the D (6 bases). The TCR sequence derives from a man aged 25 to 40 with type 1 diabetes. CDR3 DNA: TGCGCCAGCAGCCAAGATCCCGGGAGTCACCTAGGGAATGAGCAGTTCTTC. It codes for CASSQDPGSHLGNEQFF.